This passage covers 4 T cell receptor beta chains from one sample sequenced in a study of graft-versus-host responses after intestinal transplantation. Generated by immunoSEQ multiplex PCR, the TCRdb table keeps only in-frame clones and is missing some. The table lists about 90,000 clones, about 93% of them singletons. These receptors' antigens are unknown. Sequenced material: unstimulated CD8+ T cells sorted from spleen or lymph node cells, taken before transplant. These receptors all stem from a human donor who was the organ donor for an intestinal transplant.

Remarks on this clone: In the same sample, other DNA sequences code for this CDR3. The V call is TRBV19, the J call TRBJ1-1; TRBD1 might be the D (5 bases). The CDR3 contains 14 residues. The ends were cut back, 3 bases at V and 1 base at J, with 9 bases in the middle. The V gene's germline CDR1 is LNHDA and CDR2 SQIVND (reference sequence). The CDR3 protein is CASSMGTGNTEAFF. The CDR3 region has the DNA TGTGCCAGTAGTATGGGAACAGGGAACACTGAAGCTTTCTTT.

This clone was detected only a few times. The rearrangement joins TRBV29-1 to TRBJ2-7; 10 bases fit TRBD1. Germline CDR1 SQVTM, CDR2 ANQGSEA. With V trimmed by 6 bases and J by 6 bases, 5 bases remained unmatched. The length of the CDR3 is 12 residues. CDR3 coding DNA: TGCAGCGTAGAGACAGGGGGCGGCGAGCAGTACTTC. The encoded protein is CSVETGGGEQYF.

The chain has TRBV29-1 and TRBJ2-7; the match to TRBD1 covers 9 bases. The V gene's germline CDR1 is SQVTM and CDR2 ANQGSEA. CDR3 length: 14 residues. CDR3 sequence reads: CSVRSGTGYDEQYF. The CDR3 nucleotides read TGCAGTGTTCGGTCCGGGACAGGGTATGACGAGCAGTACTTC.

The rearrangement joins TRBV15 to TRBJ2-3, with 7 bases fitting TRBD2. V trimming: 7 bases; J trimming: 3 bases; junction bases outside the gene matches: 10. There are 15 residues in the CDR3. Per germline, CDR1 LNHNV and CDR2 YYDKDF (reference sequence). The CDR3 nucleotides are TGTGCCACCACGCCCGACGCGGGGGAGACAGATACGCAGTATTTT. This gives the protein CATTPDAGETDTQYF. Complete variable domain (other parts from reference TRBV15 and TRBJ2-3): DAMVIQNPRYQVTQFGKPVTLSCSQTLNHNVMYWYQQKSSQAPKLLFHYYDKDFNNEADTPDNFQSRRPNTSFCFLDIRSPGLGDTAMYLCATTPDAGETDTQYFGPGTRLTVL.